Below, 30 T cell receptor beta chains from the same sample are listed, as sequenced in a study of blood T cell repertoires in COVID-19. Sequenced by immunoSEQ multiplex PCR; TCRdb stores in-frame clones only, minus some. The sample lists approximately 190,000 clones; just under 85% were seen once. The material sequenced was peripheral blood. These receptors came from a human donor with acute or convalescent COVID-19. The donor label of this sample is uncertain.

This clone occurred a few times. The V call is TRBV3-1 (or the pseudogene TRBV3-2), the J call TRBJ2-3; TRBD2 agrees at 15 bases. J lost 4 bases, V lost 0 bases, and 11 bases had no gene match. Germline assignment: CDR1 LGHDT and CDR2 YNNKEL (reference sequence). CDR3 length: 20 amino acids. The CDR3 loop is CASSQDGLAGGYDISDTQYF. The CDR3 DNA is TGTGCCAGCAGCCAAGACGGACTAGCGGGAGGGTACGATATCTCAGATACGCAGTATTTT.

The chain links TRBV12-3 or TRBV12-4 to TRBJ1-2, with D perhaps matching TRBD1 (6 bases). There are 11 residues in the CDR3. V was pared by 11 bases and J by 2 bases, with 9 bases between. The CDR3 is CAAGENYGYTF. The DNA for the CDR3 is TGTGCCGCAGGGGAGAACTATGGCTACACCTTC.

This sequence joins TRBV14 and TRBJ1-4; D uncertain. The CDR3 totals 17 residues. Germline-derived CDR1 and CDR2 are SGHDN and FVKESK. Trimming cost V 1 base and J 0 bases, with 12 bases left between them. CDR3 nucleotide sequence: TGTGCCAGCAGCCAAGGGTGGAGTGTACCAACTAATGAAAAACTGTTTTTT. Amino acid sequence: CASSQGWSVPTNEKLFF.

The chain employs TRBV27 and TRBJ1-6, with TRBD1 as a possible D gene (6 bases). The ends were cut back, 6 bases at V and 6 bases at J, with 12 bases in the middle. Germline V gene lookup returns CDR1 MNHEY and CDR2 SMNVEV (reference sequence). The CDR3 has 14 amino acids. CDR3 coding DNA: TGTGCCAGCAGACGACAGGCTCCTAATTCACCCCTCCACTTT. This translates into CASRRQAPNSPLHF.

This clone was detected a few times. V usage is TRBV7-9 and J usage is TRBJ1-3; 7 positions agree with TRBD1. This CDR3 contains 16 residues. Germline-derived CDR1 and CDR2 are SEHNR and FQNEAQ (reference sequence). V shed 5 bases, J shed 2 bases, and the junction held 9 bases outside the gene matches. CDR3 nucleotides: TGTGCCAGCAGCCGAAAGACAGGGAATCCTGGAAACACCATATATTTT. It specifies CASSRKTGNPGNTIYF.

The chain is built from TRBV10-1 and TRBJ2-7; 7 positions agree with TRBD1. CDR1 is WNHNN and CDR2 is SYGVQD in the germline V gene (reference sequence). J was trimmed by 3 bases and V by 11 bases; bases with no gene match: 7. The CDR3 contains 12 residues. This chain's CDR3 is CASRGDSYEQYF. CDR3 in DNA: TGCGCCTCCCGAGGGGACAGCTACGAGCAGTACTTC.

Here the CDR3 DNA reads TGTGCCAGCAGTTCGGGACAGGGGATTCTTCCCCAGCATTTT. Protein: CASSSGQGILPQHF. This chain links TRBV28 with TRBJ1-5; 10 nucleotides match TRBD1. Germline V lookup: CDR1 MDHEN, CDR2 SYDVKM. The CDR3 has 14 residues. Unmatched junction bases numbered 7, after V lost 4 bases and J lost 10 bases.

Turning to this clone: Different DNA sequences within this sample yield the same CDR3. The rearrangement links TRBV7-9 to TRBJ1-1; D uncertain. Trimming took off 1 base at V and 1 base at J, with 4 bases between the two ends. The CDR3 is made up of 13 amino acids. Germline V gives CDR1 SEHNR, CDR2 FQNEAQ (reference sequence). CDR3 residues: CASSLGENTEAFF. The CDR3 nucleotides are TGTGCCAGCAGCTTAGGAGAGAACACTGAAGCTTTCTTT.

The gene calls are TRBV11-3 and TRBJ2-1, with D possibly being TRBD1 (6 bases). The CDR3 is 13 residues long. Germline values: CDR1 SGHNT, CDR2 YENEEA. V was trimmed by 3 bases and J by 8 bases, leaving 11 bases between them. The CDR3 nucleotides read TGTGCCAGCAGCTTCCACAGGGCCCATGAGCAGTTCTTC. Translation gives CASSFHRAHEQFF.

V and J are TRBV10-2 and TRBJ2-7; 7 bases agree with TRBD2. V lost 10 bases, J lost 3 bases, and 3 bases stayed unmatched. Germline CDR1 is WSHSY and CDR2 is SAAADI. CDR3 length: 11 residues. CDR3 residues: CATRGDYEQYF. CDR3 coding DNA: TGCGCCACCCGGGGGGACTACGAGCAGTACTTC.

This clone was observed a single time. The chain has TRBV19 and TRBJ2-2, with 7 nucleotides matching TRBD2. The junction had 5 bases not matched to a gene; V was cut back by 0 bases and J by 1 base. This CDR3 comprises 17 residues. Germline loops: CDR1 LNHDA, CDR2 SQIVND (reference sequence). As DNA, the CDR3 is TGTGCCAGTAGTATAGATCCCCTAGCGGTGAACACCGGGGAGCTGTTTTTT. Its translation: CASSIDPLAVNTGELFF. Full variable domain (missing parts from reference TRBV19 and TRBJ2-2): DGGITQSPKYLFRKEGQNVTLSCEQNLNHDAMYWYRQDPGQGLRLIYYSQIVNDFQKGDIAEGYSVSREKKESFPLTVTSAQKNPTAFYLCASSIDPLAVNTGELFFGEGSRLTVL.

This chain links TRBV24-1 with TRBJ1-5; D not resolved. The V end lost 4 bases, the J end lost 6 bases, and 12 bases lay between the germline ends. The CDR3 has 14 amino acids. Germline assignment: CDR1 KGHDR and CDR2 SFDVKD. CDR3 loop: CATSDPSRSQPQHF. Here the CDR3 DNA reads TGTGCCACCAGTGACCCCTCAAGGAGTCAGCCCCAGCATTTT.

This chain joins TRBV6-6 and TRBJ1-1; 8 bases are a match to TRBD1. Looked up from germline, CDR1 is MNHNY and CDR2 is SVGAGI (reference sequence). CDR3 length equals 13 residues. Trimming at V came to 5 bases and at J to 9 bases, leaving 8 bases not matched to a gene. In DNA form, the CDR3 reads TGTGCCAGCAGTCCGATAGACAGGGGAAAAGCTTTCTTT. It codes for CASSPIDRGKAFF.

The chain joins TRBV18 to TRBJ1-2; 7 positions agree with TRBD1. Germline CDR1 reads KGHSH; CDR2 reads LQKENI. The V segment lost 3 bases and the J segment 7 bases; nucleotides outside the gene matches: 2. This CDR3 is 12 amino acids long. CDR3 amino acids: CASSPDRAGYTF. CDR3 DNA sequence: TGTGCCAGCTCACCCGACAGGGCTGGCTACACCTTC.

The rearrangement links TRBV27 to TRBJ2-1, with 11 bases lining up with TRBD2. CDR1 and CDR2 (germline): MNHEY, SMNVEV (reference sequence). The CDR3 runs 14 residues. With 5 bases clipped from V and 4 bases from J, the junction kept 1 base outside the gene matches. The CDR3 coding sequence is TGTGCCAGCAGTGTAGCGGGAGGGTACAATGAGCAGTTCTTC. Protein: CASSVAGGYNEQFF.

The genes are TRBV9 and TRBJ2-5, with 9 bases lining up with TRBD2. Germline CDR1 reads SGDLS; CDR2 reads YYNGEE. V lost 2 bases, J lost 2 bases, and 7 bases stayed unmatched. This CDR3 contains 16 residues. The CDR3 sequence: CASSVRGSGGQETQYF. CDR3 in DNA: TGTGCCAGCAGCGTTAGGGGTAGCGGGGGACAAGAGACCCAGTACTTC.

This chain connects TRBV9 to TRBJ2-2; 9 nucleotides line up with TRBD1. The CDR3 length is 13 residues. The germline V gene encodes CDR1 SGDLS and CDR2 YYNGEE. V was pared by 0 bases and J by 13 bases, with 4 bases of the junction left unmatched. CDR3 in DNA: TGTGCCAGCAGCGTAGCAAGGGACAGGGCGCTGTTTTTT. Encoded protein: CASSVARDRALFF.

J is TRBJ2-3 and V is TRBV29-1; TRBD2 might be the D (7 bases). The CDR3 spans 14 residues. The ends were cut back, 6 bases at V and 6 bases at J, with 19 bases in the middle. From germline, CDR1 is SQVTM and CDR2 ANQGSEA. CDR3 region: CSVPLGGQSDTQYF. CDR3 bases: TGCAGCGTCCCCTTGGGGGGGCAATCGGATACGCAGTATTTT.

The chain carries TRBV2 and TRBJ2-7; 7 bases are shared with TRBD1. The CDR3 contains 12 residues. Germline trimming cut 8 bases from V and 3 bases from J; bases unmatched to any gene: 4. The V gene's germline CDR1 is SNHLY and CDR2 FYNNEI. The CDR3 loop reads CASRDSFYEQYF. The DNA for the CDR3 is TGTGCCAGCCGGGACAGCTTCTACGAGCAGTACTTC. Complete variable domain (other parts from reference TRBV2 and TRBJ2-7): EPEVTQTPSHQVTQMGQEVILRCVPISNHLYFYWYRQILGQKVEFLVSFYNNEISEKSEIFDDQFSVERPDGSNFTLKIRSTKLEDSAMYFCASRDSFYEQYFGPGTRLTVT.

This clone was observed once. The genes are TRBV12-3 or TRBV12-4 and TRBJ1-2, with D hard to call. Trimming took off 3 bases at V and 8 bases at J, with 13 bases between the two ends. The CDR3 is 13 amino acids. CDR3 coding DNA: TGTGCCAGCAGTTTGCTTCGGGTGGAGGGCTACACCTTC. This encodes CASSLLRVEGYTF.

This clone occurred once. The chain has TRBV12-3 or TRBV12-4 and TRBJ2-7, with TRBD1 identical over 7 bases. Germline trimming cut 1 base from V and 7 bases from J; bases unmatched to any gene: 4. There are 13 residues in the CDR3. The CDR3 DNA reads as TGTGCCAGCAGTTTAGTCCGACAGGGTGAGCAGTACTTC. Translating it yields CASSLVRQGEQYF.

The V gene is TRBV2, the J gene TRBJ1-5; 7 bases match TRBD1. This CDR3 has 14 amino acids. Germline CDR1 reads SNHLY; CDR2 reads FYNNEI. J gave up 4 bases and V 6 bases, and 6 bases lay outside the gene matches. This CDR3 is CASSWDSPNQPQHF. As DNA, the CDR3 is TGTGCCAGCAGCTGGGACAGCCCTAATCAGCCCCAGCATTTT. Full variable domain (missing parts from reference TRBV2 and TRBJ1-5): EPEVTQTPSHQVTQMGQEVILRCVPISNHLYFYWYRQILGQKVEFLVSFYNNEISEKSEIFDDQFSVERPDGSNFTLKIRSTKLEDSAMYFCASSWDSPNQPQHFGDGTRLSIL.

The CDR3 region has the DNA TGTGCCAGCAGTTACAACAGGGGCGGGTATGGCTACACCTTC. Residues: CASSYNRGGYGYTF. The chain links TRBV6-5 to TRBJ1-2; 7 bases are shared with TRBD1. After removal of 2 bases from V and 5 bases from J, the junction contained 5 bases not matched to a gene. The CDR3 spans 14 residues. CDR1 MNHEY and CDR2 SVGAGI come from the germline V gene.

This clone was found once. The J gene is TRBJ2-7, the V gene TRBV20-1; tentative D call: TRBD1 (5 bases). Per the germline V gene, CDR1 is DFQATT and CDR2 is SNEGSKA (reference sequence). The CDR3 spans 9 residues. CDR3 bases: TGCAGAGGGGACTACGAGCAGTACTTC. This translates into CRGDYEQYF.

The chain is built from TRBV19 and TRBJ1-1, with D uncertain. V was trimmed by 8 bases and J by 1 base, leaving 5 bases between them. CDR1 is LNHDA and CDR2 is SQIVND in the germline V gene (reference sequence). The CDR3 has 11 residues. The CDR3: CASWRNTEAFF. The CDR3 coding sequence is TGTGCCAGTTGGAGGAACACTGAAGCTTTCTTT.

This sequence joins TRBV3-1 (or the pseudogene TRBV3-2) and TRBJ2-1, with D unresolved. The germline gives CDR1 LGHDT, CDR2 YNNKEL (reference sequence). This CDR3 is built from 16 residues. The V end was cut by 5 bases, the J end by 0 bases, with 14 bases between. The CDR3 sequence is CASSDTGSTSYNEQFF. In DNA, the CDR3 is TGTGCCAGCAGCGATACCGGGTCCACCTCCTACAATGAGCAGTTCTTC.

This clone was counted once. The genes are TRBV6-2 or TRBV6-3 and TRBJ2-3, with a tentative D call TRBD1 (6 bases). V was pared by 0 bases and J by 5 bases, with 12 bases between. Germline CDR1 reads MNHEY; CDR2 reads SVGEGT. The CDR3 contains 15 residues. The CDR3 loop is CASSYSKQGEDTQYF. The CDR3 DNA follows: TGTGCCAGCAGTTACTCGAAACAGGGTGAAGATACGCAGTATTTT.

The chain joins TRBV4-1 to TRBJ1-5, with TRBD1 as a possible D gene (6 bases). The V end was cut by 2 bases, the J end by 6 bases, with 14 bases between. CDR3 length equals 15 residues. The V gene's germline CDR1 is MGHRA and CDR2 YSYEKL. CDR3 sequence: CASSQPQGRAQPQHF. In DNA, the CDR3 is TGCGCCAGCAGCCAACCACAGGGAAGAGCTCAGCCCCAGCATTTT.

The chain has TRBV28 and TRBJ1-4; 10 bases are a match to TRBD1. Germline loops: CDR1 MDHEN, CDR2 SYDVKM. The CDR3 runs to 16 residues. Trimming cost V 5 bases and J 5 bases; bases outside gene matches: 8. The CDR3 DNA follows: TGTGCCAGCAGTGGGACAGGGGTACTTAGAAATGAAAAACTGTTTTTT. It codes for CASSGTGVLRNEKLFF.

The genes are TRBV9 and TRBJ2-5; 13 bases match TRBD2. Trimming cost V 4 bases and J 0 bases; bases outside gene matches: 6. CDR3 length: 17 residues. CDR1 and CDR2 from the germline V gene are SGDLS and YYNGEE. CDR3: CASSPGLAGANQETQYF. The CDR3 DNA sequence: TGTGCCAGCAGCCCTGGACTAGCGGGAGCAAACCAAGAGACCCAGTACTTC.